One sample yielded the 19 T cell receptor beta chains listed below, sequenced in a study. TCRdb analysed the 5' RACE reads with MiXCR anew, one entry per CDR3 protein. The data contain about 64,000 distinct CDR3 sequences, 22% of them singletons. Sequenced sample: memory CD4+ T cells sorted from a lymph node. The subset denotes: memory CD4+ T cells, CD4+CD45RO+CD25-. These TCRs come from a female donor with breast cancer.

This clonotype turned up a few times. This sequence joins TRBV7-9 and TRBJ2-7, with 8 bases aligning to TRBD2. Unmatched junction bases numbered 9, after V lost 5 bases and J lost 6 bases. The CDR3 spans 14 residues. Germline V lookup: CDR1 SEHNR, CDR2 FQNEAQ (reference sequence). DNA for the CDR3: TGTGCCAGCAGCCCAGCAGCGGGAGTACGCGAGCAGTACTTC. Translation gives CASSPAAGVREQYF.

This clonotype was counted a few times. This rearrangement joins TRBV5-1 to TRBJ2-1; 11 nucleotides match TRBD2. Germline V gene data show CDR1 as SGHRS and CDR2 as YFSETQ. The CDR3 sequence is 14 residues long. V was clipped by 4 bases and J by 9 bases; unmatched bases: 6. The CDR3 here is CASSPSGTSGEQFF. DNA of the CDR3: TGCGCCAGCAGCCCGAGTGGGACTAGCGGTGAGCAGTTCTTC.

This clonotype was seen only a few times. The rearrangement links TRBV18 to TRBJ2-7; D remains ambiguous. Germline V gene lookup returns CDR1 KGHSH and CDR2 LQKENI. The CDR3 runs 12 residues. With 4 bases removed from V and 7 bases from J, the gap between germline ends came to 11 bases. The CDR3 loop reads CASSLYNGEQYF. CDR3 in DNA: TGTGCCAGCTCACTATACAATGGGGAGCAGTACTTC.

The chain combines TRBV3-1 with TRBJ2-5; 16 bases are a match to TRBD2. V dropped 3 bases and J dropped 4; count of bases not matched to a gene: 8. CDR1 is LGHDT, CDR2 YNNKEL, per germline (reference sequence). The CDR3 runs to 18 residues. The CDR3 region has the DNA TGTGCCAGCAGCCAGTCCGGGACTAGCGGGGGGGTAGGAGAGACCCAGTACTTC. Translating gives CASSQSGTSGGVGETQYF.

DNA for the CDR3: TGTGCCAGCAGTCTACCATTACAGGAGCTGTTTTTT. The encoded protein is CASSLPLQELFF. The chain is built from TRBV28 and TRBJ2-2; D ambiguous. The CDR3 extends over 12 amino acids. Germline V gene sequence: CDR1 MDHEN, CDR2 SYDVKM. Trimming removed 5 bases at V and 10 bases at J, with 11 bases between.

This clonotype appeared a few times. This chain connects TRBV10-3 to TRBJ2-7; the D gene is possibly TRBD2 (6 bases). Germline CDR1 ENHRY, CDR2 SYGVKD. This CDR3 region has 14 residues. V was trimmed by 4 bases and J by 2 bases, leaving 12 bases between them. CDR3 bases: TGTGCCATCAGTGCGGTGTCGGGGGCCTACGAGCAGTACTTC. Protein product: CAISAVSGAYEQYF.

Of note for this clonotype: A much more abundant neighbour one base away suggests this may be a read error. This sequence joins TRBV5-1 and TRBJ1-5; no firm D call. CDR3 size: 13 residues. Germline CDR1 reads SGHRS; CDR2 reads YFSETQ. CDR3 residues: CASGLAGSWPQHF. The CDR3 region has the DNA TGCGCCAGCGGCTTGGCCGGCAGTTGGCCCCAGCATTTT.

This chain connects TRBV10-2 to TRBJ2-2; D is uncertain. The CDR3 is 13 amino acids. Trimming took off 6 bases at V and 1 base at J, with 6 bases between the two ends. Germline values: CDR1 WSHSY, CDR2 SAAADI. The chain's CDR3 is CASRARNTGELFF. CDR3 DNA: TGCGCCAGCAGGGCGAGGAACACCGGGGAGCTGTTTTTT.

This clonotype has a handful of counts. CDR3: CASSPGTNQPQHF. CDR3 nucleotide sequence: TGTGCCAGCAGTCCAGGGACCAATCAGCCCCAGCATTTT. The V and J genes are TRBV6-1 and TRBJ1-5; maybe TRBD1 (5 bases). CDR1 is MNHNS, CDR2 SASEGT, per germline. The CDR3 loop spans 13 amino acids. V dropped 5 bases and J dropped 3 bases, with 8 bases sitting between them.

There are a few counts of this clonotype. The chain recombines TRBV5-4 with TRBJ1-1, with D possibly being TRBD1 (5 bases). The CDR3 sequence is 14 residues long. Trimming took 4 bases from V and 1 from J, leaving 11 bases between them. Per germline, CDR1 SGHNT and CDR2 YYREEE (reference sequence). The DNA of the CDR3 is TGTGCCAGCAGCAGTGGGGCGGAGAACACTGAAGCTTTCTTT. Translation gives CASSSGAENTEAFF.

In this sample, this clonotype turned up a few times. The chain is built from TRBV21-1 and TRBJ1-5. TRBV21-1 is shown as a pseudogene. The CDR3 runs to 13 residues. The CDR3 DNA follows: TGTGCCAGCAGCAAAGGTGGAAGTCAGCCCCAGCATTTT. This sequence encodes CASSKGGSQPQHF.

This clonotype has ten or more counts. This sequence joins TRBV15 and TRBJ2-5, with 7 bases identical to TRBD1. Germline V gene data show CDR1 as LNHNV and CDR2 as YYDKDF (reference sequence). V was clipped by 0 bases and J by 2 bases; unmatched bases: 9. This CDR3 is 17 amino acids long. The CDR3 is CATSRETGLLGQETQYF. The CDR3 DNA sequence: TGTGCCACCAGCAGAGAGACAGGGTTATTGGGACAAGAGACCCAGTACTTC.

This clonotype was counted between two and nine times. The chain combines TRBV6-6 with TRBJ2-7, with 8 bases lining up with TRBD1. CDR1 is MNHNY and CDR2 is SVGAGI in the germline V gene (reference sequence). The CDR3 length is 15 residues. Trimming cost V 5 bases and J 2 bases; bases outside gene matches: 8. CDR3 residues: CASSRLGQGAYEQYF. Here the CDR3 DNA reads TGTGCCAGCAGTCGCCTAGGACAGGGAGCCTACGAGCAGTACTTC.

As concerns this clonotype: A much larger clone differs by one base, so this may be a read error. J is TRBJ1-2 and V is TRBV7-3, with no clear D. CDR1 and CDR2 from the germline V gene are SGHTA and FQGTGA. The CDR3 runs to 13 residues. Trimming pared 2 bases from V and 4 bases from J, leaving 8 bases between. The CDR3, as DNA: TGTGCCAGCAGCTTAGTACACGGCTATGGCTACACCTTC. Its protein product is CASSLVHGYGYTF.

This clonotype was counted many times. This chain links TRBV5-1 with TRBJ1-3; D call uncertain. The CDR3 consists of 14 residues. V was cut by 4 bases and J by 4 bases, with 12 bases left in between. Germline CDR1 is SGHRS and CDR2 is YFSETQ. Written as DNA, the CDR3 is TGCGCCAGCAGCACGGGAACAGCAGGAAACACCATATATTTT. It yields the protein CASSTGTAGNTIYF.

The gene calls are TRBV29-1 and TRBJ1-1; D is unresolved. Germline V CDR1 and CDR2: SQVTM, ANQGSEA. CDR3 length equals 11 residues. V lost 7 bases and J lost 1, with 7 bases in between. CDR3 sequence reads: CSATQNTEAFF. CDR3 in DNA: TGCAGCGCGACACAGAACACTGAAGCTTTCTTT.

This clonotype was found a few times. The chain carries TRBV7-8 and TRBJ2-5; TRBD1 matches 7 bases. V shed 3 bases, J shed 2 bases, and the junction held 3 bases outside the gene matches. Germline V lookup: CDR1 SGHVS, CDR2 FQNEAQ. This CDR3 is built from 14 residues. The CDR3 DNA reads TGTGCCAGCAGCTTGGACAGGCTACAAGAGACCCAGTACTTC. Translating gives CASSLDRLQETQYF.

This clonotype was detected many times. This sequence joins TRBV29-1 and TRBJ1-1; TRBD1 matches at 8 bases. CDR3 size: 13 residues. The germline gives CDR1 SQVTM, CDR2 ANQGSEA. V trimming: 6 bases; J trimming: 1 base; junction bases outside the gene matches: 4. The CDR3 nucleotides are TGCAGCGTGCGGGGACAGGCGAACACTGAAGCTTTCTTT. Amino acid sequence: CSVRGQANTEAFF.

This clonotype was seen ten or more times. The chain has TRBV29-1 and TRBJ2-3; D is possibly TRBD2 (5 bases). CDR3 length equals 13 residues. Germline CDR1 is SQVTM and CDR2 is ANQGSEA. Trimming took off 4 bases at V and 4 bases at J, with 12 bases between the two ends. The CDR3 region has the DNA TGCAGCGTTGTTCTAGCCGATTCAGATACGCAGTATTTT. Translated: CSVVLADSDTQYF.